The 18 T cell receptor beta chains given below trace back to one sample, sequenced in a study of blood T cell repertoires in COVID-19. Sequenced by immunoSEQ multiplex PCR; TCRdb stores in-frame clones only, minus some. Of some 87,000 clones listed, around three quarters are singletons. Sequenced input: peripheral blood. These receptors all come from an elderly woman with active or convalescent COVID-19.

The V call is TRBV18, the J call TRBJ2-6; D is possibly TRBD1 (5 bases). The CDR3 loop spans 18 amino acids. Germline V CDR1 and CDR2: KGHSH, LQKENI. V dropped 5 bases and J dropped 0 bases, with 17 bases sitting between them. The CDR3 DNA reads as TGTGCCAGCTCATCCGACAGTTCGCTTAGCTCTGGGGCCAACGTCCTGACTTTC. It encodes CASSSDSSLSSGANVLTF.

V and J are TRBV4-1 and TRBJ2-2; 8 bases agree with TRBD2. Germline CDR1 and CDR2: MGHRA and YSYEKL. V lost 4 bases to trimming and J lost 6 bases; unmatched junction nucleotides: 10. The CDR3 totals 16 residues. CDR3 in amino acids: CASSPPGTRKSGELFF. The CDR3 DNA is TGCGCCAGCAGCCCTCCCGGGACTAGAAAGTCCGGGGAGCTGTTTTTT.

There are a few counts of this clone. V is TRBV7-2 and J is TRBJ2-3, with no clear D. V dropped 4 bases and J dropped 12 bases, with 11 bases sitting between them. CDR1 and CDR2 from the germline V gene are SGHTA and FQGNSA. The CDR3 is 11 amino acids. CDR3 residues: CASSSQTPQYF. The CDR3 nucleotides are TGTGCCAGCAGCTCACAAACCCCCCAGTATTTT.

This clone is a singleton in its sample. The chain links TRBV6-5 to TRBJ2-2; no firm D call. V shed 0 bases and J shed 6 bases, with 8 bases lying between them. CDR3 length: 14 amino acids. In germline, CDR1 is MNHEY, CDR2 SVGAGI. The CDR3 region has the DNA TGTGCCAGCAGTTACTCGTTGGGCCCCGGGGAGCTGTTTTTT. Translating it yields CASSYSLGPGELFF.

This chain joins TRBV12-5 and TRBJ2-5; D possibly corresponds to TRBD2 (6 bases). V was cut by 1 base and J by 0 bases, with 9 bases left in between. CDR1 is LGHNT, CDR2 FRNRAP, per germline. The CDR3 consists of 15 residues. DNA for the CDR3: TGTGCTAGTGGTTTGGGGGGGGATTACCAAGAGACCCAGTACTTC. Its translation is CASGLGGDYQETQYF.

The V call is TRBV7-8, the J call TRBJ2-3; 10 bases agree with TRBD2. V was pared by 8 bases and J by 2 bases, with 10 bases of the junction left unmatched. The CDR3 extends over 16 amino acids. CDR1 and CDR2 from the germline V gene are SGHVS and FQNEAQ. The DNA for the CDR3 is TGTGCCAGCCGAATACTAGCGGGGAGATACACAGATACGCAGTATTTT. Residues: CASRILAGRYTDTQYF.

Here the CDR3 reads CASSQPPKSSTEAFF. The DNA of the CDR3 is TGTGCCAGCAGCCAACCGCCGAAGAGTTCCACTGAAGCTTTCTTT. V and J are TRBV3-1 (or the pseudogene TRBV3-2) and TRBJ1-1; no definite D call. Trimming pared 2 bases from V and 4 bases from J, leaving 14 bases between. CDR1 LGHDT and CDR2 YNNKEL come from the germline V gene (reference sequence). CDR3 size: 15 residues.

CDR3 protein: CASSEQGTFSYEQYF. CDR3 sequence (DNA): TGTGCCAGCAGCGAACAAGGGACATTTTCCTACGAGCAGTACTTC. The V gene is TRBV11-2, the J gene TRBJ2-7, with TRBD1 as a possible D gene (6 bases). The CDR3 has 15 amino acids. Germline values: CDR1 SGHAT, CDR2 FQNNGV. The V end lost 5 bases, the J end lost 1 base, and 15 bases lay between the germline ends. Looking up the rest from reference TRBV11-2 and TRBJ2-7 gives the full variable domain: EAGVAQSPRYKIIEKRQSVAFWCNPISGHATLYWYQQILGQGPKLLIQFQNNGVVDDSQLPKDRFSAERLKGVDSTLKIQPAKLEDSAVYLCASSEQGTFSYEQYFGPGTRLTVT.

This chain joins TRBV6-2 or TRBV6-3 and TRBJ2-1; D call uncertain. In germline, CDR1 is MNHEY, CDR2 SVGEGT. The ends were cut back, 0 bases at V and 15 bases at J, with 12 bases in the middle. The length of the CDR3 is 12 residues. The CDR3 DNA is TGTGCCAGCAGTTACTCTAGTCTGTTCACGTTCTTC. Amino acids: CASSYSSLFTFF.

The chain couples TRBV5-4 to TRBJ2-1; 7 nucleotides match TRBD1. Germline V CDR1 and CDR2: SGHNT, YYREEE (reference sequence). This CDR3 spans 15 amino acids. V gave up 4 bases and J gave up 4 bases; unmatched junction bases: 8. The CDR3 DNA sequence: TGTGCCAGCAGCCCGAGTGGGACAGTGTACAATGAGCAGTTCTTC. This sequence encodes CASSPSGTVYNEQFF.

The CDR3 DNA sequence: TGTGCCAGCAGCTTGGCCGGTGTTTTTGGGGAGCTGTTTTTT. Amino acid sequence: CASSLAGVFGELFF. The V call is TRBV5-5, the J call TRBJ2-2; D unclear. V was shortened by 0 bases and J by 8 bases, with 11 bases between the two germline ends. Germline V CDR1 and CDR2: SGHKS, YYEKEE (reference sequence). The CDR3 has 14 residues.

Concerning this clone: One end of the junction does not line up with germline, which may come from a read error. J is TRBJ1-2 and V is TRBV19; 9 bases agree with TRBD1. This CDR3 is built from 13 residues. CDR1 and CDR2 from the germline V gene are LNHDA and SQIVND (reference sequence). In DNA, the CDR3 is TGTGCCAGTACCATGGACAGGGGCCTTAATAGCGCCTTC. This codes for CASTMDRGLNSAF.

This clone was detected a few times. The rearrangement uses TRBV30 and TRBJ2-7; 9 positions match TRBD1. The CDR3 runs 14 residues. The ends lost 1 base at V and 2 bases at J; junction bases unmatched: 3. Germline-derived CDR1 and CDR2 are GTSNPN and SVGIG (reference sequence). CDR3 amino acids: CAWSGGTGTYEQYF. The CDR3 nucleotides are TGTGCCTGGAGTGGGGGGACAGGGACCTACGAGCAGTACTTC. The entire variable domain, with the rest obtained from reference TRBV30 and TRBJ2-7, is as follows: SQTIHQWPATLVQPVGSPLSLECTVEGTSNPNLYWYRQAAGRGLQLLFYSVGIGQISSEVPQNLSASRPQDRQFILSSKKLLLSDSGFYLCAWSGGTGTYEQYFGPGTRLTVT.

The chain combines TRBV7-9 with TRBJ1-1; tentatively, D is TRBD1 (5 bases). Per the germline V gene, CDR1 is SEHNR and CDR2 is FQNEAQ (reference sequence). The ends were cut back, 1 base at V and 5 bases at J, with 11 bases in the middle. This CDR3 is 14 amino acids long. CDR3 residues: CASSLVPGYTEAFF. CDR3 DNA: TGTGCCAGCAGCTTAGTTCCAGGGTATACTGAAGCTTTCTTT. Drawing the rest from reference TRBV7-9 and TRBJ1-1, the complete variable domain is DTGVSQNPRHKITKRGQNVTFRCDPISEHNRLYWYRQTLGQGPEFLTYFQNEAQLEKSRLLSDRFSAERPKGSFSTLEIQRTEQGDSAMYLCASSLVPGYTEAFFGQGTRLTVV.

The CDR3 sequence: CSASWPRLHLSGGWSYEQYF. DNA for the CDR3: TGCAGTGCTAGTTGGCCCCGACTTCATTTGAGCGGGGGGTGGTCCTACGAGCAGTACTTC. V and J are TRBV20-1 and TRBJ2-7, with 9 nucleotides matching TRBD2. J was trimmed by 1 base and V by 3 bases; bases with no gene match: 22. This CDR3 region has 20 residues. Germline CDR1 DFQATT, CDR2 SNEGSKA (reference sequence).

This clone was recorded a few times. The chain links TRBV6-6 to TRBJ1-5; D unresolved. Trimming left V 6 bases short and J 2 bases short, with 14 bases between. CDR3 length: 15 residues. In germline, CDR1 is MNHNY, CDR2 SVGAGI (reference sequence). The CDR3 region has the DNA TGTGCCAGCAGCTCACAGTTGTTCGGCAATCAGCCCCAGCATTTT. The encoded protein is CASSSQLFGNQPQHF.

The V and J genes are TRBV7-3 and TRBJ2-3; 7 bases agree with TRBD2. CDR1 and CDR2 (germline): SGHTA, FQGTGA. The length of the CDR3 is 13 residues. V was clipped by 5 bases and J by 5 bases; unmatched bases: 4. CDR3 bases: TGTGCCAGCAGCAAAAGGGAGGGAGATACGCAGTATTTT. Protein: CASSKREGDTQYF. Complete variable domain (other parts from reference TRBV7-3 and TRBJ2-3): GAGVSQTPSNKVTEKGKYVELRCDPISGHTALYWYRQSLGQGPEFLIYFQGTGAADDSGLPNDRFFAVRPEGSVSTLKIQRTERGDSAVYLCASSKREGDTQYFGPGTRLTVL.

The gene calls are TRBV7-2 and TRBJ1-1; D unresolved. The germline V and J ends were trimmed by 5 bases and 2 bases, with 9 bases remaining between them. The CDR3 is made up of 13 amino acids. CDR1 SGHTA and CDR2 FQGNSA come from the germline V gene. The CDR3 DNA sequence: TGTGCCAGCAGCACCAACAGAAACACTGAAGCTTTCTTT. Translation: CASSTNRNTEAFF.